This T cell receptor beta chain was profiled in a study of CD8 T cells in ankylosing spondylitis. Findings and limits, study-wide: CD8+ disease-linked clones were present at relatively low frequencies in blood. Significantly higher representation of disease-linked clones was reported for matched ankylosing spondylitis synovial fluid. There was a TCR beta motif, made of several highly homologous variants, that appeared characteristic of ankylosing spondylitis blood.

This clonotype has a count of ten or more. The antigen remains undetermined. The CDR3 is 15 residues long. V lost 6 bases to trimming and J lost 2 bases, with 15 bases between them. CDR1 is SGHRS and CDR2 is YFSETQ in the germline V gene. Quantitative 5'-RACE with molecular barcodes produced the TCR beta libraries. TCRdb re-called the 5' RACE reads with MiXCR, one entry per CDR3 protein. The sample holds about 160,000 distinct CDR3 sequences; roughly 18% are singletons and the top ten take under 9%. The clonotype comes from a male donor with ankylosing spondylitis or in good health (not recorded which). The specimen was blood, either unsorted or a sorted T cell fraction (not recorded which). The chain couples TRBV5-1 to TRBJ2-4, with D unclear. The CDR3 DNA reads TGCGCCAGCAATCTGGGATATGGGTCCAAAAACATTCAGTACTTC. Translated, it gives CASNLGYGSKNIQYF.